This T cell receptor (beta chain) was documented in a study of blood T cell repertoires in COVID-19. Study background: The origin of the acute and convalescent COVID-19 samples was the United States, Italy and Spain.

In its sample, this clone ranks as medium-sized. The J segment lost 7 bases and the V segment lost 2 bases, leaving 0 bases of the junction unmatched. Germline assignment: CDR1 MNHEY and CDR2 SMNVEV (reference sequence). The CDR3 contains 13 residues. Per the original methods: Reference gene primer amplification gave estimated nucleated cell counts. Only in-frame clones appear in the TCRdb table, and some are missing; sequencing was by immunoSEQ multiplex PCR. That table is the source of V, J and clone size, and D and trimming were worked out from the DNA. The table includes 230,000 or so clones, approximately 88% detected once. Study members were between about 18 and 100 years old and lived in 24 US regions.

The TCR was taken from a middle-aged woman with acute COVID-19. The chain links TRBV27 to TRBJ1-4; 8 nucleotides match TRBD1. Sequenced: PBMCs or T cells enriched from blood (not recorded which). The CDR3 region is CASSLGTGEKLFF. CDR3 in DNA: TGTGCCAGCAGTTTAGGGACAGGTGAAAAACTGTTTTTT.